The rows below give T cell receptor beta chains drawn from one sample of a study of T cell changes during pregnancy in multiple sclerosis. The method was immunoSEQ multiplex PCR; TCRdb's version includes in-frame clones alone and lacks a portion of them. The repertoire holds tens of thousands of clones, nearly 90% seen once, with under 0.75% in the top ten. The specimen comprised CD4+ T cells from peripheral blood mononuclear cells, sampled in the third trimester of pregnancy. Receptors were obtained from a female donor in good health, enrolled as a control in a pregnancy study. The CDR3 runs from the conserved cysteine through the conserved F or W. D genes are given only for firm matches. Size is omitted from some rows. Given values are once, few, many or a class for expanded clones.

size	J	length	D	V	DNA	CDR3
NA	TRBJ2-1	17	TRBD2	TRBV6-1	TGTGCCAGCAGTGTGTCCACCGGGACTAGCGGGATTGGTGAGCAGTTCTTC	CASSVSTGTSGIGEQFF
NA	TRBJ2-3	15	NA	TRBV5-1	TGCGCCAGCAGCTCAGCGGGCTCTTTCACAGATACGCAGTATTTT	CASSSAGSFTDTQYF
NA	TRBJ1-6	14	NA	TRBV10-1	TGCGCCATCCATGAGAAGGGGGTAAATTCACCCCTCCACTTT	CAIHEKGVNSPLHF
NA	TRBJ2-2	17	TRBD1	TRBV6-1	TGTGCCAGCAGTGTGAGTTCCGGGACAGCGAACACCGGGGAGCTGTTTTTT	CASSVSSGTANTGELFF
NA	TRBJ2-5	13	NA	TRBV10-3	TGTGCCATCAGACCCGGGATTCAAGAGACCCAGTACTTC	CAIRPGIQETQYF
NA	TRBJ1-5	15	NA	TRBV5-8	TGTGCCAGCAGCTTGGGACAGGTTAGCAATCAGCCCCAGCATTTT	CASSLGQVSNQPQHF
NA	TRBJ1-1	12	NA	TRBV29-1	TGCAGCGTTGGGGCCAAATCAGCTGAAGCTTTCTTT	CSVGAKSAEAFF
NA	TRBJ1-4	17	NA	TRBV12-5	TGTGCTAGTGGTCTGAAAGGGGGGGCCGCAACTAATGAAAAACTGTTTTTT	CASGLKGGAATNEKLFF
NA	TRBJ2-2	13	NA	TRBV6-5	TGTGCCAGCAGCGCCCTCAGGGATTCGGAGCTGTTTTTT	CASSALRDSELFF
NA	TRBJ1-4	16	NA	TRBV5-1	TGCGCCAGCGGCTTGGTTCCCAGCGTTAATAATGAAAAACTGTTTTTT	CASGLVPSVNNEKLFF
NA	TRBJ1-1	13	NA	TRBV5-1	TGCGCCAGCAGCCAGGGGAGGGCCACTGAAGCTTTCTTT	CASSQGRATEAFF
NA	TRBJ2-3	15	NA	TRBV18	TGTGCCAGCTCACCACCGACAGGCCGCACAGATACGCAGTATTTT	CASSPPTGRTDTQYF
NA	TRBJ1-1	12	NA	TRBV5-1	TGCGCCAGCAGCTTGGAGGGGACTGAAGCTTTCTTT	CASSLEGTEAFF
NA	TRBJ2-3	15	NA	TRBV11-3	TGTGCCAGCAGATTAAGTGCCGGGAGCACAGATACGCAGTATTTT	CASRLSAGSTDTQYF
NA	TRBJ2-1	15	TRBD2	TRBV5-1	TGCGCCAGCAGCGCGACTAGCGGAAAATACAATGAGCAGTTCTTC	CASSATSGKYNEQFF
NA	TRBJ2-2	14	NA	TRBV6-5	TGTGCCAGCAGTTCCCCTGTAGCTGCCGGGGAGCTGTTTTTT	CASSSPVAAGELFF
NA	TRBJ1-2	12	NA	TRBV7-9	TGTGCCTCGGGGGTGTTGGACTATGGCTACACCTTC	CASGVLDYGYTF
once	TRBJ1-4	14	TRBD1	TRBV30	TGTGCCTGGGGAACGGGACAGGGAGGTGAAAAACTGTTTTTT	CAWGTGQGGEKLFF
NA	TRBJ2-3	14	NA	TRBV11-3	TGTGCCAGCAGCTCGACACTAGGAACAGATACGCAGTATTTT	CASSSTLGTDTQYF
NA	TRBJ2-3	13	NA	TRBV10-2	TGCGCCAGCAGTGTTAGCCTTGCAGATACGCAGTATTTT	CASSVSLADTQYF
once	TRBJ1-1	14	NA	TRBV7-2	TGTGCCAGCAGCACAAGACGGCGCGGCACTGAAGCTTTCTTT	CASSTRRRGTEAFF
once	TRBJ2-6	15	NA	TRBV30	TGTGCCACCGACACTGGGAGCTCTGGGGCCAACGTCCTGACTTTC	CATDTGSSGANVLTF
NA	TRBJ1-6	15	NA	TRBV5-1	TGCGCCAGCAGCTTGGAGAGCTCCTATAATTCACCCCTCCACTTT	CASSLESSYNSPLHF
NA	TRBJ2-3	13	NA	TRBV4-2	TGTGCCAGCAGCCAAGCGTTTACAGATACGCAGTATTTT	CASSQAFTDTQYF
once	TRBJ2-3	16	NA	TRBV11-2	TGTGCCAGCACTCATCGTGGTAGCGCCACAACAGATACGCAGTATTTT	CASTHRGSATTDTQYF
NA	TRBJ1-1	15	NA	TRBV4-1	TGCGCCAGCAGCCACTCCGGGTCCAGGGGTACTGAAGCTTTCTTT	CASSHSGSRGTEAFF
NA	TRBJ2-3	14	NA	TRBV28	TGTGCCAGCAGTCAGCGGTCTAGCACAGATACGCAGTATTTT	CASSQRSSTDTQYF
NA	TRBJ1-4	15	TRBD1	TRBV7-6	TGTGCCAGCAGCCTGGGGGACAGGAGTGAAGAAAAACTGTTTTTT	CASSLGDRSEEKLFF
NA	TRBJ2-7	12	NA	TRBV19	TGTGCCAGTAGTACCTTGAGCAACGAGCAGTACTTC	CASSTLSNEQYF
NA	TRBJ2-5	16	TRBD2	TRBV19	TGTGCCAGCTCACGACTAGCGGGAGACCCGCGGGAGACCCAGTACTTC	CASSRLAGDPRETQYF
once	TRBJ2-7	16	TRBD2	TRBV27	TGTGCCAGCAGTTTATTTGCGGGAGGTTTATTATACGAGCAGTACTTC	CASSLFAGGLLYEQYF
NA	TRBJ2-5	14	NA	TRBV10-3	TGTGCCACAACGGGAGAGGCGGACACGGAGACCCAGTACTTC	CATTGEADTETQYF
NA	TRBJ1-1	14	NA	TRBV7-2	TGTGCCAGCAGCACGGACGGACTCGGAACTGAAGCTTTCTTT	CASSTDGLGTEAFF
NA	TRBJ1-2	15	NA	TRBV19	TGTGCCAGTAGTCTAAACCCCCCGCTAGACTATGGCTACACCTTC	CASSLNPPLDYGYTF
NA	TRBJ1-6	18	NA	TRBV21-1	TGTGCCAGCAGCGCCAGCCGGCCAGCCGGGACAGGGAATTCACCCCTCCACTTT	CASSASRPAGTGNSPLHF
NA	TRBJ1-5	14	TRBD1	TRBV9	TGTGCCAGCGGGACAGGGGTTAGCAATCAGCCCCAGCATTTT	CASGTGVSNQPQHF
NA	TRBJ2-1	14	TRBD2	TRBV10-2	TGCGCCACCGGGGGGAGTTCCGGCAGGAATGAGCAGTTCTTC	CATGGSSGRNEQFF
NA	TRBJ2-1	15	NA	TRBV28	TGTGCCAGCCAGGGGGCGGGAGTTTCCTACAATGAGCAGTTCTTC	CASQGAGVSYNEQFF
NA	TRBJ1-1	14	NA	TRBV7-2	TGTGCCAGCAGCTTATTTCAGGTCAACACTGAAGCTTTCTTT	CASSLFQVNTEAFF
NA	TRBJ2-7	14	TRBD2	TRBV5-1	TGCGCCAGCAGCTCAGGACTAGCGGGGAACGAGCAGTACTTC	CASSSGLAGNEQYF
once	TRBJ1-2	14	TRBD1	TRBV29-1	TGCAGCGTTGAGCCGGCCGGGACAGTTCGTGGCTACACCTTC	CSVEPAGTVRGYTF
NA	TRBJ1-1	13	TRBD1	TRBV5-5	TGTGCCAGCACCCGACAGGGAGGCCTTGAAGCTTTCTTT	CASTRQGGLEAFF
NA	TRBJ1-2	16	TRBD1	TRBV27	TGTGCCAGCAGTTTATCCCAGACAGGGACGAAGTATGGCTACACCTTC	CASSLSQTGTKYGYTF
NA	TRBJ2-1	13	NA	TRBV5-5	TGTGCCAGCAGCTTGGTGGCTCCCAATGAGCAGTTCTTC	CASSLVAPNEQFF
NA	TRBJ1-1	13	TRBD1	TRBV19	TGTGCCAGTAGTTTCGGGACAGGGGATGAAGCTTTCTTT	CASSFGTGDEAFF
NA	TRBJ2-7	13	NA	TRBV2	TGTGCCAGCAGAGAACCGAGCTCCTACGAGCAGTACTTC	CASREPSSYEQYF
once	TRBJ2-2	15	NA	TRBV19	TGTGCCAGTAGTATTAGCCCGACGAACACCGGGGAGCTGTTTTTT	CASSISPTNTGELFF
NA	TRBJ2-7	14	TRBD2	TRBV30	TGTGCCTGGAGTGGGCCCCCGGCGGGAGTCGGGCAGTACTTC	CAWSGPPAGVGQYF
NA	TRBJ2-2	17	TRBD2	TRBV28	TGTGCCAGCACGGGCCTAGCGGGGACCTGGGGACCCGGGGAGCTGTTTTTT	CASTGLAGTWGPGELFF
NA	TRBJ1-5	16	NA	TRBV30	TGTGCCTGGAGTGTGAACAGCCGGGGGGTCAATCAGCCCCAGCATTTT	CAWSVNSRGVNQPQHF
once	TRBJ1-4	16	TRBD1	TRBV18	TGTGCCAGCTCACTCAGTAGAGGGACAGGGAATGAAAAACTGTTTTTT	CASSLSRGTGNEKLFF
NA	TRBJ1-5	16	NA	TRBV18	TGTGCCAGCTCACCAAACGGGAGGGCTAGCAATCAGCCCCAGCATTTT	CASSPNGRASNQPQHF
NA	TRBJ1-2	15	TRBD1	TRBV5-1	TGCGCCAGCAGCCCCGGGGGGACAGGGTCCTATGGCTACACCTTC	CASSPGGTGSYGYTF
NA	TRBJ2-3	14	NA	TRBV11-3	TGTGCCAGCAGCAAAACGGGGGGCACAGATACGCAGTATTTT	CASSKTGGTDTQYF
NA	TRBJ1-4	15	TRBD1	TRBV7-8	TGTGCCAGCAGCCCGAGACAGGGAGTAAATGAAAAACTGTTTTTT	CASSPRQGVNEKLFF
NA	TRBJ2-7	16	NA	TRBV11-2	TGTGCCAGCAGCTTAGATTCCCTAGGACTCTCCTACGAGCAGTACTTC	CASSLDSLGLSYEQYF